Listed below are T cell receptor beta chains from one sample, sequenced in a study of blood T cell repertoires in COVID-19. Libraries were prepared by immunoSEQ multiplex PCR; TCRdb keeps only in-frame clonotypes and omits some of them. The table has 150,000 to 200,000 clones, about 86% seen once. Sequences were obtained from peripheral blood. The receptor set was obtained from a man aged 18-30 years with acute or convalescent COVID-19. CDR3s include the opening cysteine and the closing phenylalanine or tryptophan. Each record gives: V gene, D gene, J gene, clone size, CDR3 protein, CDR3 DNA. D genes are given only for firm matches. Size is stated for part of the rows, as once, few or many counts, or as a class when the clone is expanded.

v_call: TRBV4-2; d_call: TRBD1; j_call: TRBJ1-2; clone_size: -; cdr3_aa: CASSQNTGGYGYTF; cdr3_nt: TGTGCCAGCAGCCAAAATACAGGGGGCTATGGCTACACCTTC
v_call: TRBV5-4; d_call: TRBD1; j_call: TRBJ1-2; clone_size: -; cdr3_aa: CASRRQGVYGYTF; cdr3_nt: TGTGCCAGTCGACGACAGGGGGTTTATGGCTACACCTTC
v_call: TRBV7-9; d_call: TRBD2; j_call: TRBJ2-3; clone_size: -; cdr3_aa: CASSPGTSGGTVTDTQYF; cdr3_nt: TGTGCCAGCAGCCCCGGGACTAGCGGGGGGACAGTCACAGATACGCAGTATTTT
v_call: TRBV7-9; d_call: -; j_call: TRBJ1-4; clone_size: -; cdr3_aa: CASSQDSATNEKLFF; cdr3_nt: TGTGCCAGCAGCCAAGACAGTGCAACTAATGAAAAACTGTTTTTT
v_call: TRBV5-4; d_call: -; j_call: TRBJ1-1; clone_size: -; cdr3_aa: CASSWSGSTEAFF; cdr3_nt: TGTGCCAGCAGCTGGTCAGGAAGCACTGAAGCTTTCTTT
v_call: TRBV5-1; d_call: -; j_call: TRBJ2-1; clone_size: -; cdr3_aa: CASSFGGMSYNEQFF; cdr3_nt: TGCGCCAGCAGCTTTGGGGGCATGTCCTACAATGAGCAGTTCTTC
v_call: TRBV12-3/TRBV12-4; d_call: -; j_call: TRBJ1-5; clone_size: -; cdr3_aa: CASSSGGQPQHF; cdr3_nt: TGTGCCAGCAGCTCAGGAGGTCAGCCCCAGCATTTT
v_call: TRBV18; d_call: -; j_call: TRBJ1-6; clone_size: -; cdr3_aa: CASSPRSGTSLLVDNSPLHF; cdr3_nt: TGTGCCAGCTCACCGCGCTCCGGGACATCCCTTCTTGTTGATAATTCACCCCTCCACTTT
v_call: TRBV28; d_call: -; j_call: TRBJ1-4; clone_size: few; cdr3_aa: CASSLWGGKTNEKLFF; cdr3_nt: TGTGCCAGCAGTTTATGGGGAGGGAAGACTAATGAAAAACTGTTTTTT
v_call: TRBV7-8; d_call: -; j_call: TRBJ1-4; clone_size: once; cdr3_aa: CASGGGVNEKLFF; cdr3_nt: TGTGCCTCCGGGGGGGGCGTTAATGAAAAACTGTTTTTT
v_call: TRBV2; d_call: TRBD2; j_call: TRBJ2-7; clone_size: few; cdr3_aa: CASRVTSGGYEQYF; cdr3_nt: TGTGCCAGCAGGGTGACTAGCGGGGGCTACGAGCAGTACTTC
v_call: TRBV5-1; d_call: -; j_call: TRBJ1-1; clone_size: -; cdr3_aa: CASSLGASEAFF; cdr3_nt: TGCGCCAGCAGCTTGGGCGCCTCGGAAGCTTTCTTT
v_call: TRBV11-2; d_call: -; j_call: TRBJ1-6; clone_size: -; cdr3_aa: CASSAQGRRSPLHF; cdr3_nt: TGTGCCAGCAGCGCACAGGGTCGGCGGTCACCCCTCCACTTT
v_call: TRBV7-9; d_call: -; j_call: TRBJ1-1; clone_size: -; cdr3_aa: CASSFRQGNTEAFF; cdr3_nt: TGTGCCAGCAGCTTCCGGCAGGGTAACACTGAAGCTTTCTTT
v_call: TRBV6-4; d_call: TRBD1; j_call: TRBJ2-1; clone_size: -; cdr3_aa: CASSDTRTGANEQFF; cdr3_nt: TGTGCCAGCAGTGACACAAGGACAGGGGCCAATGAGCAGTTCTTC
v_call: TRBV11-3; d_call: -; j_call: TRBJ2-1; clone_size: -; cdr3_aa: CASSPGEGVIYNEQFF; cdr3_nt: TGTGCCAGCAGTCCGGGGGAGGGGGTTATCTACAATGAGCAGTTCTTC
v_call: TRBV7-6; d_call: TRBD2; j_call: TRBJ2-1; clone_size: -; cdr3_aa: CASSLGLSTSGGASEQFF; cdr3_nt: TGTGCCAGCAGCTTAGGGCTCTCCACTAGCGGGGGGGCATCTGAGCAGTTCTTC
v_call: TRBV6-1; d_call: -; j_call: TRBJ1-2; clone_size: -; cdr3_aa: CASSEVLSQGYTF; cdr3_nt: TGTGCCAGCAGTGAAGTACTCTCACAGGGCTACACCTTC